Following are 12 T cell receptor beta chains from one sample sequenced in a study of blood T cell repertoires in COVID-19. Here immunoSEQ multiplex PCR was the method, and the copy in TCRdb shows in-frame clones only, minus some. The sample contains around 200,000 clones, approximately 80% of which appear only once. Sequencing input: peripheral blood. Receptors were obtained from an elderly woman with acute or convalescent COVID-19.

The chain combines TRBV10-3 with TRBJ1-2; 8 bases fit TRBD1. Germline V gene lookup returns CDR1 ENHRY and CDR2 SYGVKD. V lost 4 bases to trimming and J lost 10 bases; unmatched junction nucleotides: 8. The CDR3 is 13 residues long. The CDR3 region is CAISVGQAPFYTF. CDR3 DNA sequence: TGTGCCATCAGTGTGGGACAGGCGCCCTTCTACACCTTC.

Concerning this clone: At one of its ends the junction is not consistent with the germline gene, which may arise from a read error. The V and J genes are TRBV19 and TRBJ1-6; D gene unclear. There are 15 residues in the CDR3. Germline lookup yields CDR1 LNHDA and CDR2 SQIVND (reference sequence). DNA for the CDR3: TGTGCCAGTAGTGTAGAGAGCTCCTATAATTCACCCCTCCACTTT. Translating it yields CASSVESSYNSPLHF.

This clone was recorded once. CDR3 residues: CASSILGQGYNQPQHF. DNA of the CDR3: TGTGCCAGTAGTATATTGGGACAGGGTTACAATCAGCCCCAGCATTTT. The chain recombines TRBV19 with TRBJ1-5; 9 bases map to TRBD1. CDR3 length: 16 residues. The V segment lost 2 bases and the J segment 3 bases; nucleotides outside the gene matches: 5. Germline lookup yields CDR1 LNHDA and CDR2 SQIVND (reference sequence).

The chain joins TRBV5-5 to TRBJ1-2, with 7 positions matching TRBD1. CDR1 is SGHKS and CDR2 is YYEKEE in the germline V gene (reference sequence). The junction had 6 bases not matched to a gene; V was cut back by 0 bases and J by 4 bases. This CDR3 comprises 15 residues. In nucleotides, the CDR3 is TGTGCCAGCAGCTTGGAAGGGACAGATGGCTATGGCTACACCTTC. It is translated as CASSLEGTDGYGYTF.

The genes are TRBV5-4 and TRBJ1-1; D is undetermined. The CDR3 consists of 14 residues. Trimming took 1 base from V and 3 from J, leaving 10 bases between them. Germline V gene lookup returns CDR1 SGHNT and CDR2 YYREEE (reference sequence). This CDR3 is CASSLLGGYTEAFF. CDR3 nucleotide sequence: TGTGCCAGCAGCTTGTTAGGAGGGTACACTGAAGCTTTCTTT.

The chain carries TRBV7-3 and TRBJ2-1; the match to TRBD2 covers 8 bases. Germline V gene sequence: CDR1 SGHTA, CDR2 FQGTGA. CDR3 length equals 17 residues. The V gene end was trimmed by 2 bases and the J gene end by 7 bases; junction bases not matched to a gene: 13. The CDR3 is CASSLAPKAGDRNEQFF. The DNA of the CDR3 is TGTGCCAGCAGCTTAGCGCCCAAAGCGGGAGACCGGAATGAGCAGTTCTTC. Using reference TRBV7-3 and TRBJ2-1 for the parts outside the CDR3, the full variable domain is GAGVSQTPSNKVTEKGKYVELRCDPISGHTALYWYRQSLGQGPEFLIYFQGTGAADDSGLPNDRFFAVRPEGSVSTLKIQRTERGDSAVYLCASSLAPKAGDRNEQFFGPGTRLTVL.

The CDR3 bases are TGTGCCACCAGTGATTCGGACAGGGGTGAGGGCAATGAGCAGTTCTTC. It codes for CATSDSDRGEGNEQFF. The chain recombines TRBV24-1 with TRBJ2-1; TRBD1 matches at 9 bases. The CDR3 totals 16 residues. The V and J ends lost 2 bases and 6 bases, in that order; junction bases with no gene match: 7. Germline lookup yields CDR1 KGHDR and CDR2 SFDVKD.

The J gene is TRBJ2-2, the V gene TRBV5-1; the D is unclear. From germline, CDR1 is SGHRS and CDR2 YFSETQ. CDR3 size: 15 residues. V gave up 3 bases and J gave up 2 bases, with 11 bases separating them. In DNA form, the CDR3 reads TGCGCCAGCAGCTCTGGCGGCCTTAACACCGGGGAGCTGTTTTTT. Protein sequence: CASSSGGLNTGELFF.

This clone was seen once. The chain employs TRBV18 and TRBJ1-3; TRBD1 might be the D (5 bases). The CDR3 totals 13 residues. V was shortened by 6 bases and J by 1 base, with 7 bases between the two germline ends. Germline V gene sequence: CDR1 KGHSH, CDR2 LQKENI. CDR3 loop: CASSQGSGNTIYF. The CDR3, as DNA: TGTGCCAGCTCCCAGGGATCTGGAAACACCATATATTTT.

V and J are TRBV5-4 and TRBJ2-5, with TRBD1 matching 7 bases. V shed 2 bases and J 2 bases; nucleotides not matched to a gene: 3. The CDR3 is 14 amino acids. Germline V lookup: CDR1 SGHNT, CDR2 YYREEE (reference sequence). DNA for the CDR3: TGTGCCAGCAGCTTTCGACAGGGACAAGAGACCCAGTACTTC. This encodes CASSFRQGQETQYF.

This clone occurred a few times. This sequence joins TRBV7-2 and TRBJ1-1; D gene unclear. The CDR3 runs 13 residues. V was trimmed by 5 bases and J by 1 base, leaving 8 bases between them. CDR1 is SGHTA, CDR2 FQGNSA, per germline. The CDR3 here is CASSIQRNTEAFF. The DNA of the CDR3 is TGTGCCAGCAGCATACAGAGGAACACTGAAGCTTTCTTT.

The rearrangement uses TRBV6-5 and TRBJ2-7; 9 bases are a match to TRBD1. The CDR3 sequence is 13 residues long. Germline V gives CDR1 MNHEY, CDR2 SVGAGI. V shed 6 bases, J shed 3 bases, and the junction held 3 bases outside the gene matches. The CDR3 nucleotides are TGTGCCAGCAGGGGACAGGGACGCTACGAGCAGTACTTC. This translates into CASRGQGRYEQYF.